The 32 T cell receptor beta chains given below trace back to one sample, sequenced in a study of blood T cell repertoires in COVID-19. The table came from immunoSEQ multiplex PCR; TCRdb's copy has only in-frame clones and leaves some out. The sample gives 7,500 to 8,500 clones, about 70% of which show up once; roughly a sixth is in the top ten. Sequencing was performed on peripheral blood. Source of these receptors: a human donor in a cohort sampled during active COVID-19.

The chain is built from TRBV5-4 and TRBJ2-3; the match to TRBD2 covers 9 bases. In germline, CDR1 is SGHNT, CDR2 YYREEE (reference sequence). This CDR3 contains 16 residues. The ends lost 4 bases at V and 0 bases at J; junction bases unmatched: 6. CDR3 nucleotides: TGTGCCAGCAGCCTAGCGGGGCCGTCTAGCACAGATACGCAGTATTTT. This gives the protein CASSLAGPSSTDTQYF.

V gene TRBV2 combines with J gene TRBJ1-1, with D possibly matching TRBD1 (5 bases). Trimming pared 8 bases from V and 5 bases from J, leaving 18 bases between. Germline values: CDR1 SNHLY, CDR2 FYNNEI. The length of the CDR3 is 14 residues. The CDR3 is CASSGGGSRTEAFF. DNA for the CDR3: TGTGCCAGCTCTGGGGGGGGTTCGAGGACTGAAGCTTTCTTT.

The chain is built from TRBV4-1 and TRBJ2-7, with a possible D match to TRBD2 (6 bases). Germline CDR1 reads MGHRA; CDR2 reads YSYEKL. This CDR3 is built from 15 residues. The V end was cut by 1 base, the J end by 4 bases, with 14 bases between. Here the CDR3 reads CASSQAEGFPYEQYF. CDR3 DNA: TGCGCCAGCAGCCAAGCGGAGGGTTTCCCTTACGAGCAGTACTTC.

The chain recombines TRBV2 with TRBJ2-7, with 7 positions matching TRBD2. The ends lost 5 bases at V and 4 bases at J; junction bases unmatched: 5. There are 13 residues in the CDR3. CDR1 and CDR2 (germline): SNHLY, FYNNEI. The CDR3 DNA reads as TGTGCCAGCAGTCTTCGACTAGCTTACGAGCAGTACTTC. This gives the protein CASSLRLAYEQYF. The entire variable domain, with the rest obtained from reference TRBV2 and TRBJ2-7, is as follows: EPEVTQTPSHQVTQMGQEVILRCVPISNHLYFYWYRQILGQKVEFLVSFYNNEISEKSEIFDDQFSVERPDGSNFTLKIRSTKLEDSAMYFCASSLRLAYEQYFGPGTRLTVT.

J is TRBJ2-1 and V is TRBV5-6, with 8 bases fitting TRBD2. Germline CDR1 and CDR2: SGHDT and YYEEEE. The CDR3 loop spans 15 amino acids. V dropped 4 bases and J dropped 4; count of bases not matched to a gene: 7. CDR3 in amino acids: CASSPPSGYYNEQFF. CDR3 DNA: TGTGCCAGCAGCCCCCCTAGCGGGTATTACAATGAGCAGTTCTTC.

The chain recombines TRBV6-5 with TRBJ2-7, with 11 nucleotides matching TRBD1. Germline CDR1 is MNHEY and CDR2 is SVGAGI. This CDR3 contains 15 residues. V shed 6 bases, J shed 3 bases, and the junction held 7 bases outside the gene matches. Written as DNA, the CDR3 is TGTGCCAGCAGAAGGACAGGGGGCGAGGTCTACGAGCAGTACTTC. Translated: CASRRTGGEVYEQYF.

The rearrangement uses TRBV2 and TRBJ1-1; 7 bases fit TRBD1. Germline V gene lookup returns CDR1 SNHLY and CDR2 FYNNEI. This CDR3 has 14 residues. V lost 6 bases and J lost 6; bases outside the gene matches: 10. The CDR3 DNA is TGTGCCAGCAGGTGGGTAGGGACAGCATCTGAAGCTTTCTTT. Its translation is CASRWVGTASEAFF.

The DNA of the CDR3 is TGCAGTGCTAGTTACTGGGCTAGCGCCGAGCAGTACTTC. This translates into CSASYWASAEQYF. The V gene is TRBV20-1, the J gene TRBJ2-7; TRBD2 is a possible D gene (6 bases). The germline V gene encodes CDR1 DFQATT and CDR2 SNEGSKA (reference sequence). Trimming left V 3 bases short and J 6 bases short, with 15 bases between. This CDR3 region has 13 residues.

The CDR3, as DNA: TGTGCCACCACAACAGGGGGCGAACCTAATCAGCCCCAGCATTTT. Protein sequence: CATTTGGEPNQPQHF. This chain uses TRBV15 with TRBJ1-5; 9 nucleotides align to TRBD1. The CDR3 has 15 amino acids. The V gene's germline CDR1 is LNHNV and CDR2 YYDKDF (reference sequence). With 7 bases clipped from V and 4 bases from J, the junction kept 8 bases outside the gene matches.

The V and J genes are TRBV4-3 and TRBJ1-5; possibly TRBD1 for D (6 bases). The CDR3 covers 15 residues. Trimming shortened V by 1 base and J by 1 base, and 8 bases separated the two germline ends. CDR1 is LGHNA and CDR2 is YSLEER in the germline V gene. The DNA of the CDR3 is TGCGCCAGCAGCCAAGTGCAGGGGAGCAATCAGCCCCAGCATTTT. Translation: CASSQVQGSNQPQHF.

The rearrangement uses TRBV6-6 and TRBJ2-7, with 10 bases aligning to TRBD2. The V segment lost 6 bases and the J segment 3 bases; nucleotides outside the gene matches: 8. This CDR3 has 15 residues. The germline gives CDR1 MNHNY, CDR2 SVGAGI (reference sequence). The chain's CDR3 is CASSLSGRAIYEQYF. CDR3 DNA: TGTGCCAGCAGCCTGAGCGGGAGGGCCATCTACGAGCAGTACTTC.

The CDR3: CASSFLKGRVHEQYF. CDR3 DNA: TGTGCCAGCAGCTTTTTAAAAGGGAGGGTCCACGAGCAGTACTTC. The J gene is TRBJ2-7, the V gene TRBV7-9; 7 nucleotides agree with TRBD2. The CDR3 sequence is 15 residues long. Germline assignment: CDR1 SEHNR and CDR2 FQNEAQ (reference sequence). V dropped 3 bases and J dropped 5; count of bases not matched to a gene: 10.

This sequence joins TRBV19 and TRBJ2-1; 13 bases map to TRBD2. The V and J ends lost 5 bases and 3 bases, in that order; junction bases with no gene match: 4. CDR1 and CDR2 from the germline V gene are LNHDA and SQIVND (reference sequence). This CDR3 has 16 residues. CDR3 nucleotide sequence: TGTGCCAGTAGTGTCGGGACTAGCGGGATCTACAATGAGCAGTTCTTC. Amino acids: CASSVGTSGIYNEQFF.

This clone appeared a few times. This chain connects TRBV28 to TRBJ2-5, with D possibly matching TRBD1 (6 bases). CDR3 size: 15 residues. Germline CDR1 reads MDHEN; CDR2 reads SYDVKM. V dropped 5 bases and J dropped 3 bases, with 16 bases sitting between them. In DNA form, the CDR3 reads TGTGCCAGCAGTAACCAACGGACAGCCAAAGAGACCCAGTACTTC. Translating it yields CASSNQRTAKETQYF.

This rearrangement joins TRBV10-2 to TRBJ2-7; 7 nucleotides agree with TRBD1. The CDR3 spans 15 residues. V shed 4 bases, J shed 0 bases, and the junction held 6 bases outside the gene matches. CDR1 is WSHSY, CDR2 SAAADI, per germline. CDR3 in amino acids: CASSVDRASSYEQYF. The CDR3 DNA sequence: TGCGCCAGCAGTGTCGACAGGGCTAGCTCCTACGAGCAGTACTTC.

The CDR3 coding sequence is TGTGCCAGTAGTATCCGGGAGTCTTACTATGGCTACACCTTC. This sequence encodes CASSIRESYYGYTF. The V call is TRBV19, the J call TRBJ1-2; D gene uncertain. There are 14 residues in the CDR3. The ends were cut back, 3 bases at V and 3 bases at J, with 11 bases in the middle. Germline loops: CDR1 LNHDA, CDR2 SQIVND (reference sequence).

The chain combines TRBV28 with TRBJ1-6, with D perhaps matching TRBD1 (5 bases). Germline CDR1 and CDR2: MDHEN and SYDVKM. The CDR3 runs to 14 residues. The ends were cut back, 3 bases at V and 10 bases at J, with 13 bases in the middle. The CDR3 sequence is CASSLGQGNSPLHF. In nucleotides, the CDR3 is TGTGCCAGCAGTTTGGGGCAGGGCAACTCACCCCTCCACTTT.

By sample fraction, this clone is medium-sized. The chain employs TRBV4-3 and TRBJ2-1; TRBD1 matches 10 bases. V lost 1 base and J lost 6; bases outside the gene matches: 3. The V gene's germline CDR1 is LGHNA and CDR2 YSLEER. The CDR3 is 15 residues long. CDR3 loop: CASSQAWTGGNEQFF. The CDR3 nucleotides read TGCGCCAGCAGCCAAGCCTGGACAGGGGGCAATGAGCAGTTCTTC.

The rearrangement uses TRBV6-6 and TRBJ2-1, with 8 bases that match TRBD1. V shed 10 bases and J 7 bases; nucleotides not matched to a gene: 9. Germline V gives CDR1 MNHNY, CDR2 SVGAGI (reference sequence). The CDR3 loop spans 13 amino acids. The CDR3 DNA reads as TGTGCCACCCAAAGACAGGGGACGAATGAGCAGTTCTTC. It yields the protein CATQRQGTNEQFF.

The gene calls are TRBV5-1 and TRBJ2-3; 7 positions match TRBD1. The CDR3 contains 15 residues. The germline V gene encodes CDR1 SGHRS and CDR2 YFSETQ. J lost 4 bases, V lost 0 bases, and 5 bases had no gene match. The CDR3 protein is CASSLAPGQSDTQYF. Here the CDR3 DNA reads TGCGCCAGCAGCTTGGCCCCGGGACAGTCAGATACGCAGTATTTT.

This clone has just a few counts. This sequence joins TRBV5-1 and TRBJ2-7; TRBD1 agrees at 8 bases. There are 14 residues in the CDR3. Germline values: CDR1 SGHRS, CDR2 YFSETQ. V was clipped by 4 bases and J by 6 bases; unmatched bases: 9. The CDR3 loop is CASSPRTGQREQYF. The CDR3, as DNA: TGCGCCAGCAGCCCACGGACAGGGCAGCGCGAGCAGTACTTC.

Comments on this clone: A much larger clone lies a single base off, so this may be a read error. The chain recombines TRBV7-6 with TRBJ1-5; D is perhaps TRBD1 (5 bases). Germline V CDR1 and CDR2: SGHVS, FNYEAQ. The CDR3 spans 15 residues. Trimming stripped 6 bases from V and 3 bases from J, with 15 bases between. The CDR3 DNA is TGTGCCAGCAGGATATGGTGGGGGGACAATCAGCCCCAGCATTTT. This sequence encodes CASRIWWGDNQPQHF.

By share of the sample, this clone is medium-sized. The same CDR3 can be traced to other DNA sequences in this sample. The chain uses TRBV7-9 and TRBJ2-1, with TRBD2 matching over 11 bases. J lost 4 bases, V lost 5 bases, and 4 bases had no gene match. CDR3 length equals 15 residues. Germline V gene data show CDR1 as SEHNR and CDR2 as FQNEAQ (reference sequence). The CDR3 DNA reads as TGTGCCAGCAGCCCGGGACTAGCGGAATACAATGAGCAGTTCTTC. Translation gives CASSPGLAEYNEQFF.

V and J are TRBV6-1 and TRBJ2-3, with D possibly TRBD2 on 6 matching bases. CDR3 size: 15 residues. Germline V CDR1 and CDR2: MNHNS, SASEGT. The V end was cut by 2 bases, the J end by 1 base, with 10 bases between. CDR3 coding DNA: TGTGCCAGCAGTGAAATCGGCGGGGGCACAGATACGCAGTATTTT. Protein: CASSEIGGGTDTQYF.

Written as DNA, the CDR3 is TGTGCCAGTAGTATATGGAGGGCAGGCGAGCAGTACTTC. Amino acid sequence: CASSIWRAGEQYF. The genes are TRBV19 and TRBJ2-7; a possible D gene is TRBD2 (6 bases). This CDR3 has 13 residues. In germline, CDR1 is LNHDA, CDR2 SQIVND (reference sequence). V lost 2 bases to trimming and J lost 6 bases, with 11 bases between them.

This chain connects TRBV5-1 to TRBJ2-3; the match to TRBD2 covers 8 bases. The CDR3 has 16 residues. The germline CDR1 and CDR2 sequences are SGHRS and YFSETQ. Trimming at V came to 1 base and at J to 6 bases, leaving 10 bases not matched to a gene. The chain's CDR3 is CASSLFTSGQVDTQYF. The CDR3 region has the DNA TGCGCCAGCAGCTTGTTCACTAGCGGACAAGTGGATACGCAGTATTTT.

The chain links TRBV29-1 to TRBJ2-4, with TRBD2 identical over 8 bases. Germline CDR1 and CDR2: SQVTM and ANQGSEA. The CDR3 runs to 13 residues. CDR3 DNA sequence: TGCAGTGGTGTTCGGGGGGGTGGTAACATTCAGTACTTC. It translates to CSGVRGGGNIQYF.

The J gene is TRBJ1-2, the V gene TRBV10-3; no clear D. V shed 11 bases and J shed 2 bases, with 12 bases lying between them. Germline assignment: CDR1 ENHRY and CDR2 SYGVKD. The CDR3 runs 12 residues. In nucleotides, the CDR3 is TGTGCCGTCAATAATGTGAACTATGGCTACACCTTC. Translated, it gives CAVNNVNYGYTF.

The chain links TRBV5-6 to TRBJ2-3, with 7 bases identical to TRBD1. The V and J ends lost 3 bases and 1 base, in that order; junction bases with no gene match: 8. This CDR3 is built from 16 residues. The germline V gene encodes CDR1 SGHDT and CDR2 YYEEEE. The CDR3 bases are TGTGCCAGCAGCTGGGCGGACAGGCCTGGCACAGATACGCAGTATTTT. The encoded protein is CASSWADRPGTDTQYF.

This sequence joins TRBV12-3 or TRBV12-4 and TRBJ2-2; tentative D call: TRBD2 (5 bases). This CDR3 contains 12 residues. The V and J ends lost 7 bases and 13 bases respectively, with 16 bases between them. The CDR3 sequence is CASTRGNRGLFF. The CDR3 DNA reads TGTGCCAGCACCCGAGGGAATCGGGGGCTGTTTTTT.

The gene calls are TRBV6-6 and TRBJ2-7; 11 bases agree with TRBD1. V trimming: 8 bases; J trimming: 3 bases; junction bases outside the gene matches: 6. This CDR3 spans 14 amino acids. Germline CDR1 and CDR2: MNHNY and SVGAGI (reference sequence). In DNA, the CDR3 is TGTGCCAGCGGGGGGACAGGGGGTTTCTACGAGCAGTACTTC. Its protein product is CASGGTGGFYEQYF.

Here the CDR3 DNA reads TGTGCCAGCAGTTACTTGACAGCGATGAACACTGAAGCTTTCTTT. It encodes CASSYLTAMNTEAFF. The chain links TRBV6-6 to TRBJ1-1, with a possible D match to TRBD1 (5 bases). The CDR3 spans 15 residues. The germline gives CDR1 MNHNY, CDR2 SVGAGI (reference sequence). Trimming pared 1 base from V and 0 bases from J, leaving 9 bases between.